This T cell receptor beta chain was recorded in a study of beta chain features in type 1 diabetes. With 4 bases clipped from V and 2 bases from J, the junction kept 9 bases outside the gene matches. Germline V gene sequence: CDR1 LNHDA, CDR2 SQIVND (reference sequence). The CDR3 has 16 amino acids. The authors reverse transcribed all of the isolated RNA, so sequencing captured expressed TCRB transcripts. Repertoires were generated with immunoSEQ multiplex PCR, while TCRdb's copy carries only in-frame clones and drops some. This sample has a few hundred thousand clones, with less than 20% found just once. This clone was picked up a small number of times.

The sequence was obtained from a woman between 18 and 30 years old in good health. The sample consisted of naive CD4+ T cells from blood. The genes are TRBV19 and TRBJ2-3; TRBD2 aligns across 7 bases. The CDR3 nucleotides are TGTGCCAGTAGTAGTGTACAGCGGGGATACACAGATACGCAGTATTTT. Encoded protein: CASSSVQRGYTDTQYF.